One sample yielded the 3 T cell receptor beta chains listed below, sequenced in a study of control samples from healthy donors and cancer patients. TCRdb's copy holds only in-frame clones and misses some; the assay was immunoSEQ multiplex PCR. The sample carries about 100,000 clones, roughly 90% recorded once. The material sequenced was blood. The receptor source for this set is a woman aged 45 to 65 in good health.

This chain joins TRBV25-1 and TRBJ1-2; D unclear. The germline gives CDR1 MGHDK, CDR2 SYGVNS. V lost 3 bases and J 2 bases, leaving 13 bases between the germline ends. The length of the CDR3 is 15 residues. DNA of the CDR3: TGTGCCAGCAGTGATAGTCCAGATGTGAACTATGGCTACACCTTC. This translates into CASSDSPDVNYGYTF.

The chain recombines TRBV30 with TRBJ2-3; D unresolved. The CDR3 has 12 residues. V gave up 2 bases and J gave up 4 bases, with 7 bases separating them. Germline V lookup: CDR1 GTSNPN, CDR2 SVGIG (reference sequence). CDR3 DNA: TGTGCCTGGAGTAAAACCTCAGATACGCAGTATTTT. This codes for CAWSKTSDTQYF.

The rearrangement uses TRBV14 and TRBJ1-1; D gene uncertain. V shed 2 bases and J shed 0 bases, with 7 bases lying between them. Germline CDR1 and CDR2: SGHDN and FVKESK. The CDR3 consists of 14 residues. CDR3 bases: TGTGCCAGCAGCCAATTCGGCTTGAACACTGAAGCTTTCTTT. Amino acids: CASSQFGLNTEAFF.